This T cell receptor beta chain was identified during a study of neurological immune-mediated disorders. Described time point: longitudinal time-point 2. As healthy controls, volunteers from a blood bank in Maryland, USA, were used. Unsorted libraries used 2 million PBMCs kept at -80 degrees C. Many counts were recorded for this clonotype. The antigen is not known. The cDNA was generated through 5'RACE incorporating 10-nucleotide random UMIs. TCRdb independently ran MiXCR on the 5' RACE reads; one entry per CDR3 protein. The profile shows fewer than 70,000 distinct CDR3 sequences, less than 10% of them singletons. Study findings and constraints: TCR-beta repertoires seemed private in all groups, with no expanded CDR3 amino acid sequences shared.

The ends were cut back, 3 bases at V and 7 bases at J, with 8 bases in the middle. There are 12 residues in the CDR3. Germline CDR1 is KGHDR and CDR2 is SFDVKD. The receptor's source is a man between 25 and 39 years old in good health. This sequence joins TRBV24-1 and TRBJ1-2; D not resolved. Sequenced input: PBMCs. The CDR3 DNA is TGTGCCACCAGTGATGGGAGGCTTGGCTACACCTTC. Its protein is CATSDGRLGYTF.